The rows below give T cell receptor beta chains drawn from one sample of a study of CD4 T cells in relation to SARS-CoV-2 and coronaviruses. Here immunoSEQ multiplex PCR was the method, and the copy in TCRdb shows in-frame clones only, minus some. In the table there are 58,000 or so clones, approximately 90% of which are singletons. The source material was naive CD4+ T cells from PBMCs. Source of these receptors: an adult with COVID-19. The CDR3 runs from the conserved cysteine through the conserved F or W. Each record gives: D gene, clone size, V gene, J gene, CDR3 DNA, CDR3 protein. D genes are given only for firm matches. Not all rows give a size; the values are once, few, many and, for expanded clones, a class.

>.|.|TRBV7-9|TRBJ2-7
TGTGCCAGCAGCTTAGCAGGGGCTGACCACGAGCAGTACTTC
CASSLAGADHEQYF
>.|.|TRBV27|TRBJ2-6
TGTGCCAGCAAGGACGGGGGTGCTGGGGCCAACGTCCTGACTTTC
CASKDGGAGANVLTF
>.|once|TRBV28|TRBJ1-4
TGTGCCAGCAGCCGGAGGGGGTTTAGGTCGGCTAATGAAAAACTGTTTTTT
CASSRRGFRSANEKLFF
>.|.|TRBV30|TRBJ2-1
TGTGCCTGGAGCCGCAGGGTTAACAATGAGCAGTTCTTC
CAWSRRVNNEQFF
>.|.|TRBV14|TRBJ2-7
TGTGCCAGCAGCCTTACTCCGGGGGCCGTAGGCGAGCAGTACTTC
CASSLTPGAVGEQYF
>TRBD1|.|TRBV9|TRBJ2-5
TGTGCCAGCAGCCAGAAGGGACAGGGTAGAGAGACCCAGTACTTC
CASSQKGQGRETQYF
>.|.|TRBV28|TRBJ2-2
TGTGCCAGCCGGTTGGCGGGTGCGACCGGGGAGCTGTTTTTT
CASRLAGATGELFF
>TRBD1|.|TRBV5-5|TRBJ1-2
TGTGCCAGCAGCCCAGGGGGGGGAGCTAACTATGGCTACACCTTC
CASSPGGGANYGYTF
>TRBD1|.|TRBV7-2|TRBJ2-3
TGTGCCAGCAGCCCCCCCCGGGACAGGCAGTATTTT
CASSPPRDRQYF
>.|.|TRBV19|TRBJ1-5
TGTGCCAGTAGTGCGTTTAGCCCAGACAATCAGCCCCAGCATTTT
CASSAFSPDNQPQHF
>TRBD1|.|TRBV9|TRBJ2-3
TGTGCCAGCAGCGCGACAGGGGGCTGGAGCGGAGTGGATACGCAGTATTTT
CASSATGGWSGVDTQYF
>.|once|TRBV27|TRBJ2-7
TGTGCCAGCAGACAGGACTATCCATACGAGCAGTACTTC
CASRQDYPYEQYF
>TRBD1|.|TRBV7-8|TRBJ2-5
TGTGCCAGCAGCTCCGCCGGGACAGGGGGCTGGGAGACCCAGTACTTC
CASSSAGTGGWETQYF
>.|once|TRBV7-2|TRBJ2-3
TGTGCCAGCAGCTTACTGAGATCTAGCACAGATACGCAGTATTTT
CASSLLRSSTDTQYF
>.|.|TRBV18|TRBJ2-5
TGTGCCAGCTCGCGTCAGGGTGACGTGACCCAGTACTTC
CASSRQGDVTQYF
>TRBD1|few|TRBV6-4|TRBJ2-3
TGTGCCAGCAGTGGGACAGGGGGCGCAGATACGCAGTATTTT
CASSGTGGADTQYF
>.|.|TRBV28|TRBJ1-5
TGTGCCAGCAGTTTAGGGGGAGGGAATCAGCCCCAGCATTTT
CASSLGGGNQPQHF
>.|once|TRBV7-3|TRBJ2-1
TGTGCCAGCAGCTTAATGGCGCTAGCCCCCAATGAGCAGTTCTTC
CASSLMALAPNEQFF
>TRBD2|.|TRBV9|TRBJ2-7
TGTGCCAGCAGCGTAGGGGCTAGCGGGATAAGGGAGCAGTACTTC
CASSVGASGIREQYF
>.|.|TRBV16|TRBJ1-4
TGTGCCAGCAGCCAATGGGGGGCTGACGAAAAACTGTTTTTT
CASSQWGADEKLFF
>.|.|TRBV7-3|TRBJ2-1
TGTGCCAGCAGCCTCGGACCCCTGTTGGAGCAGTTCTTC
CASSLGPLLEQFF
>.|few|TRBV21-1|TRBJ1-6
TGTGCCAGCAGCAAAGTGGGGGACAGGGGAGGTTCACCCCTCCACTTT
CASSKVGDRGGSPLHF
>TRBD2|once|TRBV5-1|TRBJ2-1
TGCGCCAGCAGCCCCACGGGAGGCTCCTACAATGAGCAGTTCTTC
CASSPTGGSYNEQFF
>.|.|TRBV19|TRBJ2-6
TGTGCCAGTAGTATGACCAACGTCCTGACTTTC
CASSMTNVLTF
>.|.|TRBV7-9|TRBJ2-3
TGTGCCAGCAGCCCCACGGGGGCAGGGAGAACAGATACGCAGTATTTT
CASSPTGAGRTDTQYF
>TRBD2|.|TRBV28|TRBJ2-1
TGTGCCAGCAGTTTGTTGGGGCTAGCGGGAGGTGGAAATGAGCAGTTCTTC
CASSLLGLAGGGNEQFF
>TRBD2|.|TRBV6-5|TRBJ2-7
TGTGCCAGCAAAGGCGGGAGAGAGCAGTACTTC
CASKGGREQYF
>.|.|TRBV4-1|TRBJ2-3
TGCGCCAGCAGCCTAGACTGGCCCTCGGGGTCAGATACGCAGTATTTT
CASSLDWPSGSDTQYF
>TRBD1|.|TRBV29-1|TRBJ1-1
TGCAGCGCCCGGACAGGGGCAATTAGTTTGGCTTTCTTT
CSARTGAISLAFF
>.|.|TRBV9|TRBJ1-1
TGTGCCAGCAGCGTAGCAGGACCGAACACTGAAGCTTTCTTT
CASSVAGPNTEAFF
>TRBD2|.|TRBV6-6|TRBJ2-3
TGTGCCAGCAGTCTACTAGCGGGAGAGACAGATACGCAGTATTTT
CASSLLAGETDTQYF
>TRBD2|.|TRBV28|TRBJ2-1
TGTGCCAGCAGTACCGGGACTAGCGGGAATAATGAGCAGTTCTTC
CASSTGTSGNNEQFF
>.|.|TRBV18|TRBJ2-1
TGTGCCAGCTCGGGGACCACTAATGAGCAGTTCTTC
CASSGTTNEQFF
>.|.|TRBV25-1|TRBJ2-5
TGTGCCAGCAGTGAATTCGGAGTAGCGAGAGAGACCCAGTACTTC
CASSEFGVARETQYF
>.|.|TRBV27|TRBJ2-3
TGTGCCAGCAGTTCGGCGGGGCTACTTCTCACAGATACGCAGTATTTT
CASSSAGLLLTDTQYF
>TRBD2|.|TRBV19|TRBJ2-4
TGTGCCAGTAGTGCCAGACTAGCGGGAATAGCCAAAAACATTCAGTACTTC
CASSARLAGIAKNIQYF
>.|.|TRBV6-5|TRBJ1-4
TGTGCCAGCAGTTACTCGAGGACAAGCGTAAAACTGTTTTTT
CASSYSRTSVKLFF